This entry is about one T cell receptor (beta chain). This clonotype was observed many times. Its antigen remains unidentified. Base quality data are lacking; no much larger clone is found one base away. V sheds 3 bases and J sheds 4 bases, leaving 10 bases between their ends. Via the germline V gene, CDR1 is SNHLY and CDR2 FYNNEI. Including cysteine and phenylalanine, the CDR3 has 13 amino acids. Just CDR3 DNA is preserved here, 39 bases in frame from base 1. Read against the paper, the sample's time point label means: persistent/refractory GD, antithyroid drugs over 5 years with positive TRAb. RNA was extracted from PBMCs in TRIzol for both TCR sequencing and RNA sequencing. The diagnosis of Graves' disease followed American Thyroid Association guidelines. Recruitment of patients was carried out at an endocrinology department in Xi'an, China. Each patient gave roughly 8.4 milliliters of peripheral blood, collected in an EDTA anticoagulant tube. Ficoll Paque Plus density gradient separation was used to isolate PBMCs, and no further T cell sorting was done. An Agilent 2100 Bioanalyzer and agarose gel were used to assess RNA quality, and a NanoDrop 2000 was used to measure RNA concentration.

The data were obtained in a study of regulatory T cells in long-lasting Graves disease (TCRdb year 2021). In terms of the full investigation: To count as having persistent Graves' disease, a patient had to have received antithyroid drug treatment for over 5 years with TSH receptor autoantibodies remaining persistently positive. A total of about 35 samples underwent TCR sequencing: about 13 from persistent and roughly 20 from newly diagnosed Graves' disease patients. This study used TCR sequencing and RNA sequencing of peripheral blood to compare persistent Graves' disease patients against newly diagnosed Graves' disease patients. The study was registered as a clinical trial and conducted in China. Persistent Graves' disease patients in the clinical cohort had taken antithyroid drugs for around 11 years on average. Results the study describes overall, beyond this receptor: As a limitation, the authors acknowledged that the small sample size may reduce accuracy. Only the TCR beta chain was sequenced and analyzed. The study examined only peripheral blood because the primary lesion, thyroid tissue, could not be accessed. Persistent Graves' disease patients showed lower TCR Shannon entropy and fewer highly expanded clones than newly diagnosed patients, suggesting clonal expansion. TRBV28, TRBJ1-2 and TRBJ2-5 were preferentially used in persistent disease, while TRBV20-1 and TRBJ2-1 were favored in newly diagnosed disease. A larger number of public clonotypes was shared among persistent patients (over 2,500) than among newly diagnosed patients (about 990).

Library preparation employed multiplex PCR. The sequencing machine was an Illumina HiSeq 4000. CDR3 regions were amplified by Arm-PCR with iRepertoire HTBI primers to construct TCR beta libraries. PCR products were gel purified before sequencing. Processing in the source paper ran as follows. Gene usage analysis of CDR3 amino acid clonotypes used the 62 TRBV and fewer than 15 TRBJ segments found across samples. COPE and FqMerger were used to merge the filtered high-quality paired reads into contigs. BLAST was used to align contigs to IMGT TRBV, TRBD and TRBJ reference genes, and CDR3 was defined according to IMGT. Any clonotype with a frequency above 0.1% was counted as a highly expanded clone. Shannon entropy was used to measure repertoire diversity, and the Gini coefficient was used to measure V-J evenness. A clonotype was considered public if more than one individual shared it. TCRdb redid the processing of the public reads, applying fastp at Q25 and MiXCR, and retained in-frame beta chains. Rows merge per CDR3 protein into single entries with the most common DNA and genes. Clone size and V and J calls follow TCRdb, not the original study. In all, the sample holds 300,000 to 400,000 distinct CDR3 sequences, and about 20% of those were seen once. Over 25% of the sample lies in the top ten.

The chain links TRBV2 with TRBJ2-7; no D gene call is confident. The source material was peripheral blood mononuclear cells (PBMCs), sampled when the disease was refractory, from a patient treated with antithyroid drugs. The clonotype originates from a female donor with Graves disease. The sequence in DNA is TGTGCCAGCAGTGACTTCCGGCGGTACGAGCAGTACTTC. Translated, this gives CASSDFRRYEQYF.